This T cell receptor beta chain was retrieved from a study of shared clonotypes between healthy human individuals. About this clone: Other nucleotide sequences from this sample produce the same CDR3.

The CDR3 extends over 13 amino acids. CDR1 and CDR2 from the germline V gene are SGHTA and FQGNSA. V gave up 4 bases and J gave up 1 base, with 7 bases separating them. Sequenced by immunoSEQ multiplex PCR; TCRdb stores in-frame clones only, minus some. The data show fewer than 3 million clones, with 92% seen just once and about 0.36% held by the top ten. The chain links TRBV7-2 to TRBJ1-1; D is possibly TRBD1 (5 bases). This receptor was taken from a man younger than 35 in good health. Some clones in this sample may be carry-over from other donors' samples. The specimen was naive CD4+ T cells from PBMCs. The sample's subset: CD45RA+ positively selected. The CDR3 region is CASSSDRNTEAFF. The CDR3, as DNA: TGTGCCAGCAGCTCAGACAGGAACACTGAAGCTTTCTTT.